This T cell receptor beta chain derives from a study of cytomegalovirus exposure and HLA in healthy donors. Only a few counts were recorded for this clone. Healthy bone marrow donors made up the donors. Trimming pared 4 bases from V and 4 bases from J, leaving 17 bases between. This CDR3 comprises 16 residues. Germline-derived CDR1 and CDR2 are MNHNS and SASEGT. A multiplex PCR was run with 60 Vbeta primers and 13 Jbeta primers. The data were produced by immunoSEQ multiplex PCR, yet TCRdb's version contains in-frame clones alone and is incomplete. The sample has about 43,000 clones; less than 75% are singletons.

The material sequenced was PBMCs. The TCR comes from a man aged 55 to 70 in good health and CMV-seropositive. V is TRBV6-1 and J is TRBJ2-1; possible D gene TRBD2, 5 bases. The CDR3, as DNA: TGTGCCAGCAGTGCCTACGGTCTCACGGGGTACAATGAGCAGTTCTTC. This translates into CASSAYGLTGYNEQFF.